These T cell receptor beta chains were read from a single sample in a study of blood T cell repertoires in COVID-19. Libraries were prepared by immunoSEQ multiplex PCR; TCRdb keeps only in-frame clonotypes and omits some of them. The data hold hundreds of thousands of clones, with over 75% observed a single time. The sequenced sample consisted of peripheral blood. Source of these receptors: a human donor in a cohort sampled during active COVID-19. Both conserved end residues are part of each CDR3.

TRBJ2-7 TRBV9 CASSSTREGDYYEQYF
TRBJ1-5 TRBV24-1 CATSDSGGNQPQHF
TRBJ1-2 TRBV3-1/TRBV3-2 CASSRDYGYTF
TRBJ2-7 TRBV13 CASSPRRLGTSRHEQYF
TRBJ1-1 TRBV6-6 CASSYSSRDTEAFF
TRBJ2-7 TRBV6-2/TRBV6-3 CASSYVTRDEQYF
TRBJ1-2 TRBV2 CASKDGIYGYTF
TRBJ1-1 TRBV19 CASSTSPGAMNTEAFF
TRBJ2-7 TRBV7-8 CASSLVAGGPTYEQYF
TRBJ1-1 TRBV18 CASSVQGETEAFF
TRBJ1-4 TRBV6-2/TRBV6-3 CASSYSEEIRPEKLFF
TRBJ2-1 TRBV6-5 CASTRLAGVRNEQFF
TRBJ1-5 TRBV7-9 CASTERWGGNQPQHF
TRBJ1-1 TRBV6-2/TRBV6-3 CASSSAGGYDEAFF
TRBJ2-7 TRBV6-1 CASSDTVLAYEQYF
TRBJ1-4 TRBV2 CASSSTHRIGEKLFF
TRBJ2-7 TRBV12-3/TRBV12-4 CASSQETGRQYF
TRBJ2-3 TRBV11-1 CASSQRDTQYF
TRBJ1-6 TRBV6-4 CASSVTDRNSPLHF
TRBJ2-1 TRBV4-2 CASSQEASGRREQFF
TRBJ1-1 TRBV5-4 CASSLEIQGGTEAFF
TRBJ1-2 TRBV27 CASSLNRAYGYTF
TRBJ2-7 TRBV27 CASSPTSPPYEQYF
TRBJ1-5 TRBV19 CASSQLPAGSNQPQHF
TRBJ1-6 TRBV5-1 CASSLGDRSSYNSPLHF
TRBJ1-1 TRBV7-9 CASSYSGIMNTEAFF
TRBJ1-5 TRBV4-3 CASSQDLGQAGGQPQHF
TRBJ2-1 TRBV25-1 CASSLRNSLGNEQFF
TRBJ2-1 TRBV11-2 CASSRGVLAGARYNEQFF
TRBJ1-2 TRBV7-9 CASSSLTGANYGYTF
TRBJ1-1 TRBV2 CASREGITENTEAFF
TRBJ1-4 TRBV2 CASSEASNEKLFF
TRBJ2-7 TRBV3-1/TRBV3-2 CASRTSGSPGEQYF
TRBJ2-1 TRBV27 CASSSQAGVYTEQFF
TRBJ2-7 TRBV10-3 CAISVGLGAYEQYF